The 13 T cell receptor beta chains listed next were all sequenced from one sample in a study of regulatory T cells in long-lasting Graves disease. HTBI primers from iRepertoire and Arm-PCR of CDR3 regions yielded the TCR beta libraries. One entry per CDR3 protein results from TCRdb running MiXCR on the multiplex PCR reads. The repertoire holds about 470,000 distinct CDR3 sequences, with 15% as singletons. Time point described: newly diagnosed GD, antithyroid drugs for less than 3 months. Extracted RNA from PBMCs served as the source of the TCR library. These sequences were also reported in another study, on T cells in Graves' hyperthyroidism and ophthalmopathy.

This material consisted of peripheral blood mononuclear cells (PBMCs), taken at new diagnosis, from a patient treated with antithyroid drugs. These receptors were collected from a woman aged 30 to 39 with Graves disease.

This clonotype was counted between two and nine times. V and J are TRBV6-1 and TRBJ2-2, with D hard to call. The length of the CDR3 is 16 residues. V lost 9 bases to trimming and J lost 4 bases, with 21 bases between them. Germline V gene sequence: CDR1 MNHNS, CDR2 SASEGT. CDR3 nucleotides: TGTGCCAGGCCTTTTAGGAGCCGGGCGATCACCGGGGAGCTGTTTTTT. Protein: CARPFRSRAITGELFF.

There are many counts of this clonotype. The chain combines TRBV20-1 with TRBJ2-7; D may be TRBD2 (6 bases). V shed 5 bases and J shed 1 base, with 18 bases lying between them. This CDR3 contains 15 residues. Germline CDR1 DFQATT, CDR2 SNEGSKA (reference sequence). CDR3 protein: CSAETAGTSSYEQYF. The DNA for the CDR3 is TGCAGTGCTGAGACCGCCGGGACTTCATCCTACGAGCAGTACTTC.

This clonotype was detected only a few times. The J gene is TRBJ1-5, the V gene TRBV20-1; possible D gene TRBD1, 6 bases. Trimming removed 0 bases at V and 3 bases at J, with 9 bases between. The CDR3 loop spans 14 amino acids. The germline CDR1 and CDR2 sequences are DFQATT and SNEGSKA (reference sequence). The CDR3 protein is CSAREQGPNQPQHF. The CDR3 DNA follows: TGCAGTGCTAGAGAACAGGGCCCCAATCAGCCCCAGCATTTT.

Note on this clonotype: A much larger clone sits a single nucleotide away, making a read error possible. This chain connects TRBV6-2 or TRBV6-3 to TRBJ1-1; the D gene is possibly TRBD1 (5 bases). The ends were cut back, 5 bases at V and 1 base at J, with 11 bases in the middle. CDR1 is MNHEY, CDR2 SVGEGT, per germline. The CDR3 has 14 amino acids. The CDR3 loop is CASSGGGSNTEAFF. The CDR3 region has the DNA TGTGCCAGCAGTGGGGGAGGGTCGAACACTGAAGCTTTCTTT.

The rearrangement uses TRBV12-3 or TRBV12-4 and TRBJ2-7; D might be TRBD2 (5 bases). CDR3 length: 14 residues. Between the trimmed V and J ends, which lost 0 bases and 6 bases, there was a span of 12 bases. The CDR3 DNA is TGTGCCAGCAGTTTAGCGGGATTACGGGGCGAGCAGTACTTC. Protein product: CASSLAGLRGEQYF.

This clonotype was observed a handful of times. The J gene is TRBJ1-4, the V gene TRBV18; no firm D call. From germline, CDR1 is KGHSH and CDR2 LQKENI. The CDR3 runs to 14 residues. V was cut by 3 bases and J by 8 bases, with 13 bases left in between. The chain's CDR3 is CASSPRGMEEKLFF. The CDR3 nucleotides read TGTGCCAGCTCACCGAGAGGGATGGAAGAAAAACTGTTTTTT.

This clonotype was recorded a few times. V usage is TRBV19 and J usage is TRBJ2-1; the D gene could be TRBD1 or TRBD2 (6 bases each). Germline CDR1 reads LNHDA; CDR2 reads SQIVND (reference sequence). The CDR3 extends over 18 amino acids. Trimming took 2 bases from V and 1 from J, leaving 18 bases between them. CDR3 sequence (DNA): TGTGCCAGTAGTATAATTTTTCGCGGGACAACTTCCTACAATGAGCAGTTCTTC. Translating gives CASSIIFRGTTSYNEQFF.

The CDR3 sequence is CASSPPSTQETQYF. Written as DNA, the CDR3 is TGTGCCAGCAGCCCACCTAGCACCCAAGAGACCCAGTACTTC. J is TRBJ2-5 and V is TRBV7-9; D possibly corresponds to TRBD2 (5 bases). Germline V gene sequence: CDR1 SEHNR, CDR2 FQNEAQ (reference sequence). Trimming shortened V by 5 bases and J by 1 base, and 11 bases separated the two germline ends. This CDR3 comprises 14 residues.

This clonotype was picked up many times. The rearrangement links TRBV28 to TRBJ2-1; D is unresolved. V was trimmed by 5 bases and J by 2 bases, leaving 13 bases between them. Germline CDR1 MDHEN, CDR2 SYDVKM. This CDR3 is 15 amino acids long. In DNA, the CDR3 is TGTGCCAGCAGTGCCTCGGGTTACACCTACAATGAGCAGTTCTTC. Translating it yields CASSASGYTYNEQFF. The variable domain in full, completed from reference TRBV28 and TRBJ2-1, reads DVKVTQSSRYLVKRTGEKVFLECVQDMDHENMFWYRQDPGLGLRLIYFSYDVKMKEKGDIPEGYSVSREKKERFSLILESASTNQTSMYLCASSASGYTYNEQFFGPGTRLTVL.

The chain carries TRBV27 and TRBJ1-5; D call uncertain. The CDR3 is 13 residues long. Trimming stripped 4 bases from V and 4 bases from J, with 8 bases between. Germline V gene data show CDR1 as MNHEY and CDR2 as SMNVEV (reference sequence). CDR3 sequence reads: CASSWQKNQPQHF. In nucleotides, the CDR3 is TGTGCCAGCAGTTGGCAGAAAAATCAGCCCCAGCATTTT.

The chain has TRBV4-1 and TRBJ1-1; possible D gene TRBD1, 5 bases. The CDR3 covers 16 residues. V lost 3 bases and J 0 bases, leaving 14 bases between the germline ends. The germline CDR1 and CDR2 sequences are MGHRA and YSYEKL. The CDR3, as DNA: TGCGCCAGCAGCCAGCCCCCGACAGATTTGAACACTGAAGCTTTCTTT. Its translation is CASSQPPTDLNTEAFF.

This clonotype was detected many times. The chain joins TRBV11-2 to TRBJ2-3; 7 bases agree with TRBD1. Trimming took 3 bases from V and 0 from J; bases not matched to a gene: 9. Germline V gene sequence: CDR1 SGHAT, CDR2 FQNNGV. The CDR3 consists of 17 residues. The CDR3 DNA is TGTGCCAGCAGCTTGGTCCCCGGGACAGACAGCACAGATACGCAGTATTTT. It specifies CASSLVPGTDSTDTQYF.

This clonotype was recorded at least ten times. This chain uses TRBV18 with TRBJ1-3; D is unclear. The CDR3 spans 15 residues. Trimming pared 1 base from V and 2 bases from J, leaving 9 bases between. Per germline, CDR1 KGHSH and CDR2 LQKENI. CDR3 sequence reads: CASSPQTRAGNTIYF. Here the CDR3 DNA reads TGTGCCAGCTCACCACAAACCCGCGCTGGAAACACCATATATTTT.